The present T cell receptor beta chain was sequenced within a study of follicular helper T cells after annual influenza vaccination. Notes on the study in general: For non-cTfh compartments, undersampling could not be ruled out. Each annual vaccination recalled recurring oligoclonal ICOS+CD38+ cTfh clonotypes. Day 7 ICOS+CD38+ clones later appeared mostly in ICOS-CD38- cTfh.

V lost 7 bases and J 2 bases, leaving 17 bases between the germline ends. Germline V gene data show CDR1 as SNHLY and CDR2 as FYNNEI. This CDR3 contains 15 residues. Time point reported: 2015-2016 season, 7 days after influenza vaccination. A remark on this clone: Antigen: not known.

Clones were sequenced by immunoSEQ multiplex PCR, and TCRdb holds only the in-frame ones, with some missing. The sample contains some 6,900 clones, around 84% of which appear only once. The starting material was CXCR5- memory CD4+ T cells sorted from blood, obtained 7 days after influenza vaccination. The V call is TRBV2, the J call TRBJ1-1, with a tentative D call TRBD1 (6 bases). The receptor comes from an adult who received the influenza vaccine. The CDR3 protein is CASILQLQGNTEAFF. Written as DNA, the CDR3 is TGTGCCAGCATCCTTCAGCTACAGGGTAACACTGAAGCTTTCTTT. Looking up the rest from reference TRBV2 and TRBJ1-1 gives the full variable domain: EPEVTQTPSHQVTQMGQEVILRCVPISNHLYFYWYRQILGQKVEFLVSFYNNEISEKSEIFDDQFSVERPDGSNFTLKIRSTKLEDSAMYFCASILQLQGNTEAFFGQGTRLTVV.